Below, 8 T cell receptor beta chains from the same sample are listed, as sequenced in a study of T-cell memory formation after mild COVID-19 (dated by TCRdb to the early 2020s). Library creation used 5' RACE. TCRdb shows the sequencer as Illumina NovaSeq 6000. The public reads were reprocessed in TCRdb via fastp at Q25 and MiXCR, keeping in-frame beta chains. Merged by CDR3 protein, the rows form single entries marked with the most common genes and DNA. Within this sample are some 54,000 distinct CDR3 sequences, with over 7.5% of them counted one time only. Less than 1.5% of the sample rests with the top ten. The sequenced sample consisted of PBMCs or a T cell subset sorted from them (not recorded which). The receptors shown here come from a man aged 18 to 30 who had mild COVID-19 (a few samples of this study predate the infection). The sample titles of this study are shuffled in the database, so cell type and time point are left out; the donor was told from shared clones.

This clonotype came up a few times. The chain recombines TRBV6-1 with TRBJ2-1; 9 nucleotides agree with TRBD2. J gave up 13 bases and V 4 bases, and 2 bases lay outside the gene matches. Germline V gene sequence: CDR1 MNHNS, CDR2 SASEGT. This CDR3 is 11 amino acids long. The chain's CDR3 is CASSGLADQFF. Written as DNA, the CDR3 is TGTGCCAGCAGTGGACTAGCGGATCAGTTCTTC.

This clonotype was detected a few times. The J gene is TRBJ2-1, the V gene TRBV28, with 11 bases aligning to TRBD2. The germline CDR1 and CDR2 sequences are MDHEN and SYDVKM. Unmatched junction bases numbered 14, after V lost 6 bases and J lost 7 bases. CDR3 length: 17 amino acids. As DNA, the CDR3 is TGTGCCAGCAGGGGTAGCGGGGGGGCCGTAGTAAGGAATGAGCAGTTCTTC. Encoded protein: CASRGSGGAVVRNEQFF.

This clonotype was recorded at least ten times. This sequence joins TRBV7-2 and TRBJ1-4; D gene uncertain. This CDR3 spans 12 amino acids. The germline V and J ends were trimmed by 4 bases and 7 bases, with 7 bases remaining between them. Germline CDR1 reads SGHTA; CDR2 reads FQGNSA. DNA of the CDR3: TGTGCCAGCAGCTCATCGGCTGAAAAACTGTTTTTT. Translation: CASSSSAEKLFF.

In this sample, this clonotype turned up many times. The V and J genes are TRBV6-5 and TRBJ2-7, with D perhaps TRBD2 (6 bases). V lost 6 bases, J lost 6 bases, and 12 bases lay in between. The germline V gene encodes CDR1 MNHEY and CDR2 SVGAGI. This CDR3 is 12 amino acids long. The CDR3 DNA reads TGTGCCAGCAGGGAGCGGCGGGGCGAGCAGTACTTC. Protein sequence: CASRERRGEQYF.

This rearrangement joins TRBV20-1 to TRBJ2-5; 8 nucleotides align to TRBD1. The CDR3 has 14 amino acids. The V segment lost 6 bases and the J segment 5 bases; nucleotides outside the gene matches: 11. Germline values: CDR1 DFQATT, CDR2 SNEGSKA (reference sequence). The CDR3 bases are TGCAGTGCCACTGGGACAGGCTATGGGGAGACCCAGTACTTC. This codes for CSATGTGYGETQYF.

The table lists this clonotype with a count of one. The CDR3 DNA reads TGCAGTGCTAAGGAGCTTGGGCGGCTGAACACTGAAGCTTTCTTT. Its protein product is CSAKELGRLNTEAFF. The chain combines TRBV20-1 with TRBJ1-1; D gene ambiguous. This CDR3 comprises 15 residues. From germline, CDR1 is DFQATT and CDR2 SNEGSKA (reference sequence). The V gene lost 4 bases and the J gene lost 0 bases, with 15 bases spanning the gap.

The V call is TRBV5-4, the J call TRBJ2-2, with TRBD2 matching 7 bases. After removal of 5 bases from V and 5 bases from J, the junction contained 12 bases not matched to a gene. Per the germline V gene, CDR1 is SGHNT and CDR2 is YYREEE (reference sequence). This CDR3 has 16 amino acids. The CDR3 loop reads CASRSGLELWTGELFF. The CDR3 region has the DNA TGTGCCAGCAGATCCGGACTAGAGCTGTGGACCGGGGAGCTGTTTTTT.

The V gene is TRBV7-2, the J gene TRBJ2-3, with 9 bases matching TRBD2. This CDR3 has 15 residues. The trim removed 2 bases at V and 3 bases at J, leaving 3 bases unmatched. Germline loops: CDR1 SGHTA, CDR2 FQGNSA. The CDR3 DNA sequence: TGTGCCAGCAGCTTACTAGCGGGGCGGACAGATACGCAGTATTTT. Protein product: CASSLLAGRTDTQYF.